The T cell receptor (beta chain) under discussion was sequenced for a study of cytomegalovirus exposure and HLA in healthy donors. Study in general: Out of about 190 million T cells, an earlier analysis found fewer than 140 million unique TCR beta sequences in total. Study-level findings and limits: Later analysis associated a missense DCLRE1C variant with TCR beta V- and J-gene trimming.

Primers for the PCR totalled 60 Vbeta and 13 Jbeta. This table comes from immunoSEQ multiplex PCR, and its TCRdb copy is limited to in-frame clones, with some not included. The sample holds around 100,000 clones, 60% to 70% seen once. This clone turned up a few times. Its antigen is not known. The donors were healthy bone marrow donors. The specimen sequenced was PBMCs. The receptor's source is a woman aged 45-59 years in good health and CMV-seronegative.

The CDR3 spells CATRQGEGTEAFF. Written as DNA, the CDR3 is TGCGCCACAAGACAGGGGGAAGGCACTGAAGCTTTCTTT. The genes are TRBV5-1 and TRBJ1-1; 9 nucleotides agree with TRBD1. Trimming removed 9 bases from V and 4 bases from J; junction bases left unmatched: 7. This CDR3 comprises 13 residues. Germline-derived CDR1 and CDR2 are SGHRS and YFSETQ. The full variable domain, its missing parts supplied by reference TRBV5-1 and TRBJ1-1, is KAGVTQTPRYLIKTRGQQVTLSCSPISGHRSVSWYQQTPGQGLQFLFEYFSETQRNKGNFPGRFSGRQFSNSRSEMNVSTLELGDSALYLCATRQGEGTEAFFGQGTRLTVV.